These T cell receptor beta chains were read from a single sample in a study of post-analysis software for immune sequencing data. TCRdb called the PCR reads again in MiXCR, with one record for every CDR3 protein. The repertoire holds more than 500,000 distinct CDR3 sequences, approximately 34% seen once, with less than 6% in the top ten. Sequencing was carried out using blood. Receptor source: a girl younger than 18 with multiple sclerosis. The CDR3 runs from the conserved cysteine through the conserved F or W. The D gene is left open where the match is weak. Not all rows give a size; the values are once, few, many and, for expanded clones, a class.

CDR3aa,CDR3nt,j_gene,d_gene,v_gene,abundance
CASSLSASGGAKNIQYF,TGCGCCAGCAGCTTGTCCGCTAGCGGGGGAGCCAAAAACATTCAGTACTTC,TRBJ2-4,TRBD2,TRBV5-1,few
CAIKGTDLNTEAFF,TGTGCCATCAAGGGGACAGACTTGAACACTGAAGCTTTCTTT,TRBJ1-1,TRBD1,TRBV10-3,.
CASSEITSGGLQFF,TGTGCCAGCAGTGAAATCACTAGCGGGGGACTGCAGTTCTTC,TRBJ2-1,TRBD2,TRBV6-1,few
CASSRDRRQFF,TGTGCCAGCAGCCGAGACAGAAGGCAGTTCTTC,TRBJ2-1,.,TRBV6-5,few
CASSLAGAPTDTQYF,TGCGCCAGCAGCTTGGCAGGGGCCCCCACAGATACGCAGTATTTT,TRBJ2-3,.,TRBV5-1,.
CASSADRGNEKLFF,TGTGCCAGCAGTGCGGACAGGGGTAATGAAAAACTGTTTTTT,TRBJ1-4,TRBD1,TRBV2,few
CASRGTGGDYGYTF,TGTGCCAGCAGGGGGACAGGGGGCGACTATGGCTACACCTTC,TRBJ1-2,TRBD1,TRBV12-3/TRBV12-4,many
CAGSQDRTDTQYF,TGTGCCGGCAGTCAAGACAGGACGGATACGCAGTATTTT,TRBJ2-3,.,TRBV11-2,.
CASSLTGTGEETQYF,TGCGCCAGCAGCCTAACAGGGACTGGCGAAGAGACCCAGTACTTC,TRBJ2-5,.,TRBV4-1,few
CATSDGLDNEQFF,TGTGCCACCAGTGATGGACTAGACAATGAGCAGTTCTTC,TRBJ2-1,TRBD2,TRBV24-1,.
CASSSAGTGGGSQHF,TGTGCCAGCAGCTCCGCAGGGACAGGGGGCGGATCCCAGCATTTT,TRBJ1-5,TRBD1,TRBV7-2,once
CASSGRATMNTEAFF,TGTGCCAGCAGCGGGCGGGCGACGATGAACACTGAAGCTTTCTTT,TRBJ1-1,.,TRBV7-8,few
CASSQAQRQGSGGYTF,TGTGCCAGCAGCCAAGCCCAACGGCAGGGGTCGGGGGGCTACACCTTC,TRBJ1-2,.,TRBV4-2,few
CASRKGDRGPNEQFF,TGTGCCAGCAGGAAGGGGGACAGGGGGCCGAATGAGCAGTTCTTC,TRBJ2-1,TRBD1,TRBV2,few
CASSQKGLAEETQYF,TGTGCCAGCAGCCAGAAGGGACTAGCGGAGGAGACCCAGTACTTC,TRBJ2-5,TRBD2,TRBV4-2,few
CSARRAQTQYF,TGCAGCGCTCGGAGGGCCCAGACCCAGTACTTC,TRBJ2-5,.,TRBV29-1,few
CATSSGLARPIQETQYF,TGTGCCACCAGCTCCGGACTAGCGCGGCCAATACAAGAGACCCAGTACTTC,TRBJ2-5,TRBD2,TRBV15,.
CSASQGRSPLLEAFF,TGCAGTGCTTCACAGGGGCGATCCCCTCTCCTTGAAGCTTTCTTT,TRBJ1-1,TRBD1,TRBV20-1,.
CASAPRGGETDTQYF,TGTGCCAGCGCGCCCCGGGGGGGCGAGACAGATACGCAGTATTTT,TRBJ2-3,TRBD2,TRBV12-3/TRBV12-4,.
CSAREGARQPQHF,TGCAGTGCTAGAGAGGGGGCTCGGCAGCCCCAGCATTTT,TRBJ1-5,.,TRBV20-1,.
CASSSSDGETQYF,TGCGCCAGCAGCTCGTCGGACGGAGAGACCCAGTACTTC,TRBJ2-5,.,TRBV5-1,.
CASSEISGGSDNEQFF,TGTGCCAGCAGTGAGATTTCAGGAGGGTCCGACAATGAGCAGTTCTTC,TRBJ2-1,.,TRBV6-4,many
CARVPEQYF,TGCGCCAGGGTCCCGGAGCAGTACTTC,TRBJ2-5,.,TRBV4-1,few
CASNRDRGTNEKLFF,TGTGCCAGCAACCGGGACAGGGGCACTAATGAAAAACTGTTTTTT,TRBJ1-4,TRBD1,TRBV5-6,.
CASSTAYRGSGYTF,TGTGCCAGCAGCACTGCCTACAGGGGGTCGGGCTACACCTTC,TRBJ1-2,TRBD1,TRBV12-3/TRBV12-4,.
CASSPGQSPTDTQYF,TGCGCCAGCAGCCCGGGACAGTCCCCCACAGATACGCAGTATTTT,TRBJ2-3,TRBD1,TRBV5-1,few
CASSPLGDRGQETQYF,TGTGCCAGCAGCCCCCTCGGGGACCGAGGCCAAGAGACCCAGTACTTC,TRBJ2-5,.,TRBV3-1,.
CSARGGAKTGATDTQYF,TGCAGTGCTAGAGGGGGGGCTAAGACAGGGGCGACAGATACGCAGTATTTT,TRBJ2-3,TRBD1,TRBV20-1,.
CASNFGTGGSTEAFF,TGCGCCAGCAACTTTGGGACAGGGGGCTCCACTGAAGCTTTCTTT,TRBJ1-1,TRBD1,TRBV5-1,.
CASSWGLSSYNEQFF,TGTGCCAGCAGTTGGGGGTTAAGCTCCTACAATGAGCAGTTCTTC,TRBJ2-1,.,TRBV12-3/TRBV12-4,.
CAAGTESLYEQYF,TGTGCCGCCGGGACAGAGAGCCTCTACGAGCAGTACTTC,TRBJ2-7,TRBD1,TRBV7-8,many
CASSQRQEGRETQYF,TGTGCCAGCAGCCAACGGCAGGAGGGTAGGGAGACCCAGTACTTC,TRBJ2-5,.,TRBV3-1,.
CASSPNVAGAGETQYF,TGCGCCAGCAGCCCAAATGTAGCGGGGGCGGGCGAGACCCAGTACTTC,TRBJ2-5,TRBD2,TRBV5-1,.
CASSFWVGTQYF,TGTGCCAGCAGCTTTTGGGTGGGGACCCAGTACTTC,TRBJ2-5,.,TRBV7-2,.
CASSQNRDPSHEQYF,TGTGCCAGCAGTCAAAACCGGGACCCCAGCCACGAGCAGTACTTC,TRBJ2-7,.,TRBV6-5,.
CASSGRAGAQETQYF,TGTGCCAGCAGCGGCCGAGCGGGGGCCCAAGAGACCCAGTACTTC,TRBJ2-5,TRBD2,TRBV5-6,.
CASSSIQGLRGYTF,TGTGCCAGCAGCTCGATCCAGGGATTACGGGGCTACACCTTC,TRBJ1-2,.,TRBV5-5,.
CASSLATGRYTQYF,TGTGCCAGCAGCTTGGCCACAGGGCGATATACGCAGTATTTT,TRBJ2-3,.,TRBV5-6,.
CASSPVWTGETGANVLTF,TGTGCCAGCTCACCAGTGTGGACAGGGGAGACGGGGGCCAACGTCCTGACTTTC,TRBJ2-6,TRBD1,TRBV18,.
CASSQDLWGNEQFF,TGCGCCAGCAGCCAAGATTTATGGGGCAATGAGCAGTTCTTC,TRBJ2-1,.,TRBV4-1,.
CASSVGVAGGPETQYF,TGTGCCAGCAGCGTAGGGGTAGCGGGGGGGCCGGAGACCCAGTACTTC,TRBJ2-5,TRBD2,TRBV9,.
CSANGADNYGYTF,TGCAGTGCTAATGGGGCAGATAACTATGGCTACACCTTC,TRBJ1-2,.,TRBV20-1,few
CASSSVGAGVDLGEQYF,TGTGCCAGCAGCTCCGTAGGAGCGGGGGTCGACCTAGGGGAGCAGTACTTC,TRBJ2-7,TRBD2,TRBV5-6,few
CSAEFGTGPVLTF,TGCAGCGCCGAATTCGGGACAGGACCGGTCCTGACTTTC,TRBJ2-6,TRBD1,TRBV29-1,few
CASSSSAGTPLHF,TGCGCCAGCAGCTCATCGGCCGGGACACCCCTCCACTTT,TRBJ1-6,.,TRBV5-1,.